A single sample is the source of the 28 T cell receptor beta chains below, sequenced in a study of Ad26.COV2.S vaccination and SARS-CoV-2 variants. TCRdb's table, derived via immunoSEQ multiplex PCR, lists solely in-frame clones and lacks some. The sample has about 350,000 clones, roughly 84% seen once. Treatment described: some 20 received Ad26.COV2.S at low or high dose, single or two shots; several received placebo; per-sample allocation not given. Collection of samples fell on day 63 after the first vaccine or placebo injection. The sample was peripheral blood, taken in a trial of Ad26.COV2.S vaccine versus placebo. The receptors were gathered from a person aged 18-65 years who received the Ad26.COV2.S COVID-19 vaccine or a placebo.

The chain combines TRBV19 with TRBJ1-4; TRBD1 aligns across 9 bases. V trimming: 5 bases; J trimming: 5 bases; junction bases outside the gene matches: 9. Germline loops: CDR1 LNHDA, CDR2 SQIVND (reference sequence). This CDR3 is built from 16 residues. CDR3 nucleotide sequence: TGTGCCAGTAGTTACCGTGGGACAGGGCCAAATGAAAAACTGTTTTTT. This gives the protein CASSYRGTGPNEKLFF. Full variable domain (outside the CDR3, taken from reference TRBV19 and TRBJ1-4): DGGITQSPKYLFRKEGQNVTLSCEQNLNHDAMYWYRQDPGQGLRLIYYSQIVNDFQKGDIAEGYSVSREKKESFPLTVTSAQKNPTAFYLCASSYRGTGPNEKLFFGSGTQLSVL.

This chain connects TRBV10-1 to TRBJ2-1; TRBD2 aligns across 14 bases. Trimming removed 4 bases from V and 7 bases from J; junction bases left unmatched: 9. This CDR3 has 17 residues. The germline CDR1 and CDR2 sequences are WNHNN and SYGVQD (reference sequence). The CDR3 protein is CASSATSGGATWNEQFF. In DNA, the CDR3 is TGCGCCAGCAGTGCGACTAGCGGGGGGGCTACTTGGAATGAGCAGTTCTTC.

The genes are TRBV7-9 and TRBJ2-1; 7 bases are shared with TRBD1. The CDR3 extends over 16 amino acids. The V and J ends lost 1 base and 2 bases, in that order; junction bases with no gene match: 5. Germline CDR1 SEHNR, CDR2 FQNEAQ (reference sequence). The CDR3 coding sequence is TGTGCCAGCAGCTTAGAGTTTGACAGGGCCTACAATGAGCAGTTCTTC. Its translation is CASSLEFDRAYNEQFF.

The chain joins TRBV5-6 to TRBJ1-2; no definite D call. In germline, CDR1 is SGHDT, CDR2 YYEEEE. The germline V and J ends were trimmed by 4 bases and 0 bases, with 7 bases remaining between them. The CDR3 contains 13 residues. This CDR3 reads CASSPRSNYGYTF. The CDR3 DNA follows: TGTGCCAGCAGCCCCAGATCTAACTATGGCTACACCTTC.

This rearrangement joins TRBV7-2 to TRBJ2-7; 8 bases line up with TRBD1. V shed 1 base, J shed 2 bases, and the junction held 10 bases outside the gene matches. The CDR3 has 17 amino acids. Germline loops: CDR1 SGHTA, CDR2 FQGNSA. The DNA for the CDR3 is TGTGCCAGCAGCTTAGGGTTGGGGGGCAGGGGGCCCTACGAGCAGTACTTC. Translation gives CASSLGLGGRGPYEQYF.

The table lists this clone with a count of one. This chain links TRBV6-6 with TRBJ2-7; 11 nucleotides align to TRBD1. The germline V gene encodes CDR1 MNHNY and CDR2 SVGAGI (reference sequence). This CDR3 comprises 17 residues. V lost 5 bases and J lost 0; bases outside the gene matches: 9. CDR3 sequence: CASSRRPGQGGSYEQYF. The CDR3 DNA follows: TGTGCCAGCAGTCGCCGTCCGGGACAGGGGGGCTCCTACGAGCAGTACTTC.

This rearrangement joins TRBV5-4 to TRBJ2-7; TRBD1 or TRBD2 may be the D gene (6 bases each). CDR1 and CDR2 from the germline V gene are SGHNT and YYREEE (reference sequence). The germline V and J ends were trimmed by 0 bases and 1 base, with 11 bases remaining between them. The length of the CDR3 is 15 residues. The CDR3 loop reads CASSLEGGRSYEQYF. CDR3 bases: TGTGCCAGCAGCTTGGAAGGGGGGCGATCCTACGAGCAGTACTTC.

The chain links TRBV6-5 to TRBJ2-7; possibly TRBD2 for D (6 bases). The CDR3 has 16 amino acids. V lost 2 bases to trimming and J lost 4 bases, with 18 bases between them. CDR1 and CDR2 (germline): MNHEY, SVGAGI. CDR3 sequence (DNA): TGTGCCAGCAGTTACACGCGCACGGGACTTTCGTACGAGCAGTACTTC. It encodes CASSYTRTGLSYEQYF.

This chain links TRBV19 with TRBJ1-5; 9 positions agree with TRBD1. CDR1 is LNHDA and CDR2 is SQIVND in the germline V gene (reference sequence). The CDR3 runs 19 residues. After removal of 3 bases from V and 5 bases from J, the junction contained 17 bases not matched to a gene. CDR3 residues: CASSIPTGQGIWGDQPQHF. CDR3 sequence (DNA): TGTGCCAGTAGTATCCCAACCGGACAGGGGATTTGGGGAGATCAGCCCCAGCATTTT.

The chain recombines TRBV30 with TRBJ2-6; D not resolved. This CDR3 region has 16 residues. V lost 3 bases, J lost 4 bases, and 16 bases lay in between. CDR1 and CDR2 from the germline V gene are GTSNPN and SVGIG (reference sequence). The CDR3 loop is CAWRSLGQLGANVLTF. The CDR3 nucleotides read TGTGCCTGGAGGTCCCTGGGCCAGCTCGGGGCCAACGTCCTGACTTTC. The whole variable domain, remainder taken from reference TRBV30 and TRBJ2-6, is SQTIHQWPATLVQPVGSPLSLECTVEGTSNPNLYWYRQAAGRGLQLLFYSVGIGQISSEVPQNLSASRPQDRQFILSSKKLLLSDSGFYLCAWRSLGQLGANVLTFGAGSRLTVL.

The V gene is TRBV4-3, the J gene TRBJ1-3, with 11 bases fitting TRBD1. Per the germline V gene, CDR1 is LGHNA and CDR2 is YSLEER. V was pared by 5 bases and J by 2 bases, with 5 bases of the junction left unmatched. The CDR3 is 16 residues long. The CDR3 reads CASSEGQGATGNTIYF. The CDR3 DNA reads as TGCGCCAGCAGCGAAGGACAGGGGGCGACTGGAAACACCATATATTTT.

This sequence joins TRBV29-1 and TRBJ2-7, with 8 bases matching TRBD2. Germline V gene data show CDR1 as SQVTM and CDR2 as ANQGSEA. V lost 6 bases and J lost 3; bases outside the gene matches: 7. CDR3 length: 13 amino acids. The CDR3 loop is CSVCWTSSYEQYF. For the CDR3, the DNA is TGCAGCGTATGCTGGACTAGCAGCTACGAGCAGTACTTC.

The chain employs TRBV10-3 and TRBJ2-5, with D possibly matching TRBD2 (6 bases). Trimming took off 0 bases at V and 0 bases at J, with 17 bases between the two ends. Germline values: CDR1 ENHRY, CDR2 SYGVKD. This CDR3 spans 18 amino acids. The CDR3 sequence: CAISESTSLAAYQETQYF. CDR3 nucleotides: TGTGCCATCAGTGAGTCGACCTCACTAGCAGCCTACCAAGAGACCCAGTACTTC.

The V gene is TRBV7-2, the J gene TRBJ1-1, with TRBD1 as a possible D gene (5 bases). Germline loops: CDR1 SGHTA, CDR2 FQGNSA. Trimming took off 5 bases at V and 1 base at J, with 8 bases between the two ends. The CDR3 is 13 amino acids. CDR3 loop: CASSRQPNTEAFF. CDR3 bases: TGTGCCAGCAGCAGACAGCCGAACACTGAAGCTTTCTTT.

The chain is built from TRBV28 and TRBJ2-1, with D perhaps being TRBD1 or TRBD2 (6 bases each). This CDR3 has 13 residues. The germline V gene has CDR1 MDHEN and CDR2 SYDVKM. V was clipped by 4 bases and J by 15 bases, with 19 bases between them. The DNA for the CDR3 is TGTGCCAGCAGTTCCCTAACTCGGGGGCAATGGTTCTTC. Amino acids: CASSSLTRGQWFF.

The chain recombines TRBV4-3 with TRBJ2-6; the match to TRBD2 covers 7 bases. V shed 4 bases, J shed 2 bases, and the junction held 8 bases outside the gene matches. CDR3 length: 17 residues. Germline CDR1 LGHNA, CDR2 YSLEER. CDR3: CASSLTWGGTGANVLTF. Here the CDR3 DNA reads TGCGCCAGCAGCCTAACATGGGGGGGAACTGGGGCCAACGTCCTGACTTTC.

V and J are TRBV7-8 and TRBJ1-5; the D is unclear. The CDR3 spans 14 residues. V was clipped by 1 base and J by 3 bases, with 7 bases between them. Germline CDR1 is SGHVS and CDR2 is FQNEAQ. DNA for the CDR3: TGTGCCAGCAGCTTAGGAGGGTACAATCAGCCCCAGCATTTT. It is translated as CASSLGGYNQPQHF.

A single count supports this clone. This chain uses TRBV27 with TRBJ2-1; possible D gene TRBD2, 7 bases. The length of the CDR3 is 16 residues. Trimming took 2 bases from V and 3 from J, leaving 14 bases between them. CDR1 and CDR2 (germline): MNHEY, SMNVEV (reference sequence). Here the CDR3 DNA reads TGTGCCAGCAGTTTAGCGGGGGCGGTCCACTACAATGAGCAGTTCTTC. Amino acids: CASSLAGAVHYNEQFF.

V usage is TRBV11-2 and J usage is TRBJ1-6; D unresolved. The CDR3 covers 13 residues. Between the trimmed V and J ends, which lost 1 base and 8 bases, there was a span of 6 bases. Per the germline V gene, CDR1 is SGHAT and CDR2 is FQNNGV. As DNA, the CDR3 is TGTGCCAGCAGCTTAGTTCCGGATTCACCCCTCCACTTT. Translation gives CASSLVPDSPLHF.

This rearrangement joins TRBV7-2 to TRBJ2-1; 8 bases match TRBD1. V trimming: 0 bases; J trimming: 5 bases; junction bases outside the gene matches: 3. Germline V gene data show CDR1 as SGHTA and CDR2 as FQGNSA. The CDR3 has 15 amino acids. CDR3 nucleotide sequence: TGTGCCAGCAGCTTAGCCCGGACAGGGAACAATGAGCAGTTCTTC. Translated: CASSLARTGNNEQFF.

The rearrangement joins TRBV28 to TRBJ2-4, with D possibly being TRBD1 (6 bases). The CDR3 runs to 12 residues. V was clipped by 5 bases and J by 7 bases, with 9 bases between them. Germline V gives CDR1 MDHEN, CDR2 SYDVKM. The CDR3 bases are TGTGCCAGCAGTCCTCAGGGGAACATTCAGTACTTC. Its translation is CASSPQGNIQYF.

This chain connects TRBV6-5 to TRBJ2-1; D is uncertain. V dropped 7 bases and J dropped 0 bases, with 10 bases sitting between them. CDR1 MNHEY and CDR2 SVGAGI come from the germline V gene. The CDR3 contains 14 residues. The CDR3 region has the DNA TGTGCCAGCAAGGGTTCTCGCTCCTACAATGAGCAGTTCTTC. It encodes CASKGSRSYNEQFF.

The genes are TRBV19 and TRBJ2-6; D is unresolved. This CDR3 region has 16 residues. V was trimmed by 2 bases and J by 2 bases, leaving 10 bases between them. Germline V lookup: CDR1 LNHDA, CDR2 SQIVND (reference sequence). The chain's CDR3 is CASSISPSTGANVLTF. The CDR3 bases are TGTGCCAGTAGTATAAGCCCGTCAACTGGGGCCAACGTCCTGACTTTC.

This clone was found many times. The chain combines TRBV5-1 with TRBJ1-3, with a weak D call TRBD1 (6 bases). The CDR3 runs 16 residues. With 4 bases removed from V and 1 base from J, the gap between germline ends came to 15 bases. The germline CDR1 and CDR2 sequences are SGHRS and YFSETQ. The DNA of the CDR3 is TGCGCCAGCAGCCCCGATATCGGACAGTCTGGAAACACCATATATTTT. Amino acid sequence: CASSPDIGQSGNTIYF.

The genes are TRBV5-1 and TRBJ2-6; D perhaps matches TRBD2 (5 bases). Germline CDR1 is SGHRS and CDR2 is YFSETQ. This CDR3 region has 15 residues. V lost 1 base and J 4 bases, leaving 9 bases between the germline ends. DNA for the CDR3: TGCGCCAGCAGCTTGTGGGGAGACGGGGCCAACGTCCTGACTTTC. It codes for CASSLWGDGANVLTF.

This chain uses TRBV9 with TRBJ2-7, with D perhaps TRBD1 or TRBD2 (5 bases each). The CDR3 covers 14 residues. V lost 3 bases and J lost 0, with 10 bases in between. Germline lookup yields CDR1 SGDLS and CDR2 YYNGEE. The CDR3 region has the DNA TGTGCCAGCAGCGCAGGGAGCGGCTCCTACGAGCAGTACTTC. Its protein is CASSAGSGSYEQYF.

Note on this clone: The sample carries other DNA sequences with the same CDR3. The V gene is TRBV18, the J gene TRBJ1-2, with 8 bases lining up with TRBD1. There are 15 residues in the CDR3. The V gene's germline CDR1 is KGHSH and CDR2 LQKENI. V gave up 3 bases and J gave up 2 bases; unmatched junction bases: 5. The DNA of the CDR3 is TGTGCCAGCTCACCTGTTTCAGGGGGCAACTATGGCTACACCTTC. As protein: CASSPVSGGNYGYTF.

In its sample, this clone was seen a few times. The chain has TRBV19 and TRBJ1-6; D unclear. The CDR3 runs to 17 residues. Trimming left V 3 bases short and J 0 bases short, with 12 bases between. Germline V CDR1 and CDR2: LNHDA, SQIVND (reference sequence). The CDR3 is CASSIQGGSSYNSPLHF. The CDR3 DNA sequence: TGTGCCAGTAGTATCCAAGGTGGAAGCTCCTATAATTCACCCCTCCACTTT.